The 5 T cell receptor beta chains given below trace back to one sample, sequenced in a study of human T cells and chemical hapten exposure. Time point indicated: patch test 1, 2 weeks after DPC sensitization. The treatment here: therapeutic diphenylcyclopropenone sensitization with weekly scalp DPC. TCRdb ran MiXCR on the RACE reads and lists one entry per CDR3 protein. The table has fewer than 100,000 distinct CDR3 sequences, around 12% seen once; the top ten hold over 2%. Sequencing used whole blood, obtained in connection with sensitization to the hapten diphenylcyclopropenone (DPC). All receptors derive from a woman in her 40s with alopecia areata. Some clones in this sample may be carry-over from other donors' samples.

This clonotype was seen repeatedly, ten times or more. The CDR3 sequence: CASSQGAGGRNEQFF. The CDR3 region has the DNA TGTGCCAGCAGCCAAGGAGCGGGAGGACGGAATGAGCAGTTCTTC. The chain couples TRBV3-1 to TRBJ2-1; 9 nucleotides align to TRBD2. After removal of 1 base from V and 7 bases from J, the junction contained 5 bases not matched to a gene. Germline CDR1 LGHDT, CDR2 YNNKEL (reference sequence). This CDR3 region has 15 residues.

This clonotype was counted many times. V is TRBV18 and J is TRBJ1-6; 9 positions match TRBD1. The CDR3 is 13 residues long. V dropped 3 bases and J dropped 9; count of bases not matched to a gene: 0. The germline CDR1 and CDR2 sequences are KGHSH and LQKENI. CDR3 residues: CASSPDRGSPLHF. CDR3 in DNA: TGTGCCAGCTCACCGGACAGGGGTTCACCCCTCCACTTT.

This clonotype has a handful of counts. J is TRBJ2-3 and V is TRBV4-1; the D call may be TRBD1 or TRBD2 (5 bases each). V lost 3 bases and J lost 0, with 10 bases in between. The CDR3 consists of 15 residues. Germline values: CDR1 MGHRA, CDR2 YSYEKL. The CDR3 sequence is CASSQRGVSTDTQYF. In DNA, the CDR3 is TGCGCCAGCAGCCAGAGGGGAGTGAGCACAGATACGCAGTATTTT.

The rearrangement uses TRBV28 and TRBJ1-1; D is uncertain. Per germline, CDR1 MDHEN and CDR2 SYDVKM. The CDR3 length is 12 residues. Trimming pared 2 bases from V and 3 bases from J, leaving 4 bases between. This CDR3 reads CASSLPHTEAFF. For the CDR3, the DNA is TGTGCCAGCAGTTTACCCCACACTGAAGCTTTCTTT.

This clonotype was counted ten times or more. V and J are TRBV20-1 and TRBJ2-7; 9 bases line up with TRBD2. CDR1 is DFQATT and CDR2 is SNEGSKA in the germline V gene (reference sequence). The J segment lost 1 base and the V segment lost 0 bases, leaving 7 bases of the junction unmatched. The CDR3 spans 16 residues. Here the CDR3 reads CSARDPLAGASYEQYF. DNA for the CDR3: TGCAGTGCTAGAGATCCGTTAGCGGGAGCGTCCTACGAGCAGTACTTC.